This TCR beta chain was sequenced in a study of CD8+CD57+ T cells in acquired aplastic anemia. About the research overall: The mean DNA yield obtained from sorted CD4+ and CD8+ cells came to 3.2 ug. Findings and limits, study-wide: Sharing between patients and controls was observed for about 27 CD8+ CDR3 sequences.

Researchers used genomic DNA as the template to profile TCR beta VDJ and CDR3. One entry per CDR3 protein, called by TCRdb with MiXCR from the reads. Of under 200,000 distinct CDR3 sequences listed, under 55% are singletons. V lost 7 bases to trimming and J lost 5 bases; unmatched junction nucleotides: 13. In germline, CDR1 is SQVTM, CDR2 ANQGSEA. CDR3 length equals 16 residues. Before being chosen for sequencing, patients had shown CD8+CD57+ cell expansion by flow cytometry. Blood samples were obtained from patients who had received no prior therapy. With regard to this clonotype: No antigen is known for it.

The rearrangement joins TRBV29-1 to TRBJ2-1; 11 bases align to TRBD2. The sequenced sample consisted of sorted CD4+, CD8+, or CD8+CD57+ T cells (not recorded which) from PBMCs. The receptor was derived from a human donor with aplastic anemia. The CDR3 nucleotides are TGCAGCGGGCGAAGATGGTCTAGCGGGGGGAACAATGAGCAGTTCTTC. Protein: CSGRRWSSGGNNEQFF.